One sample yielded the 10 T cell receptor beta chains listed below, sequenced in a study of molecular identifiers for immune sequencing clone quantification. TCRdb itself ran the PCR reads through MiXCR, one entry per CDR3 protein. The repertoire holds about 510,000 distinct CDR3 sequences, around 23% seen once, with roughly 0.79% in the top ten. The specimen was naive CD8+ T cells from blood, with Jurkat cell RNA spiked in. Specified subset: FACS-sorted CD8+CD4-CCR7+CD45RA+ naive T cells. Every receptor here comes from a human donor in good health. Some libraries in this study had Jurkat cell RNA spiked in.

This clonotype was counted a few times. The chain recombines TRBV6-2 or TRBV6-3 with TRBJ1-4; TRBD1 matches 9 bases. This CDR3 contains 20 residues. Germline lookup yields CDR1 MNHEY and CDR2 SVGEGT. With V trimmed by 4 bases and J by 15 bases, 30 bases remained unmatched. In DNA form, the CDR3 reads TGTGCCAGCAGTTCCACCCAACCCAAGACATGGACAGGGGAAGACGAATCGGTGTTTTTT. Protein product: CASSSTQPKTWTGEDESVFF.

This rearrangement joins TRBV12-3 or TRBV12-4 to TRBJ2-7, with D maybe TRBD1 (5 bases). This CDR3 is 15 amino acids long. Trimming shortened V by 2 bases and J by 5 bases, and 16 bases separated the two germline ends. The CDR3 spells CASSLPSGSKNEQYF. In DNA form, the CDR3 reads TGTGCCAGCAGTTTACCCTCAGGGTCGAAGAACGAGCAGTACTTC.

This clonotype was counted between two and nine times. The chain links TRBV4-3 to TRBJ2-1, with 12 nucleotides matching TRBD2. CDR1 and CDR2 (germline): LGHNA, YSLEER. J gave up 7 bases and V 3 bases, and 13 bases lay outside the gene matches. This CDR3 has 18 amino acids. Here the CDR3 DNA reads TGCGCCAGCAGCCACGACGGGAGACTAGCGGGAGAGGGGAATGAGCAGTTCTTC. Protein product: CASSHDGRLAGEGNEQFF.

This clonotype was recorded many times. The chain couples TRBV12-3 or TRBV12-4 to TRBJ2-6; D might be TRBD2 (5 bases). The CDR3 covers 16 residues. Trimming took 4 bases from V and 1 from J, leaving 11 bases between them. This CDR3 reads CASSSLGDSGANVLTF. The CDR3 DNA reads as TGTGCCAGCAGTTCCCTCGGGGATTCTGGGGCCAACGTCCTGACTTTC.

In this sample, this clonotype turned up many times. The V and J genes are TRBV20-1 and TRBJ2-7, with 11 bases fitting TRBD1. The V gene end was trimmed by 5 bases and the J gene end by 7 bases; junction bases not matched to a gene: 13. The V gene's germline CDR1 is DFQATT and CDR2 SNEGSKA (reference sequence). The CDR3 runs to 15 residues. The CDR3 loop is CSARPDRDRGFEQYF. The CDR3 DNA is TGCAGTGCTCGCCCTGACCGGGACAGGGGGTTTGAGCAGTACTTC.

This chain uses TRBV20-1 with TRBJ2-1; the D gene is possibly TRBD1 (5 bases). From germline, CDR1 is DFQATT and CDR2 SNEGSKA (reference sequence). CDR3 length: 14 residues. Trimming pared 0 bases from V and 6 bases from J, leaving 12 bases between. The CDR3 DNA reads as TGCAGTGCTAGAGATATGGGGCCGGGCAATGAGCAGTTCTTC. It translates to CSARDMGPGNEQFF.

This clonotype occurred many times. This chain connects TRBV7-2 to TRBJ1-1; D call uncertain. V shed 4 bases and J shed 4 bases, with 10 bases lying between them. CDR1 is SGHTA, CDR2 FQGNSA, per germline. The CDR3 sequence is 13 residues long. The CDR3 DNA reads TGTGCCAGCAGCTCGATTCGATCCACTGAAGCTTTCTTT. Translation: CASSSIRSTEAFF.

The J gene is TRBJ2-4, the V gene TRBV4-2; 7 bases agree with TRBD2. CDR1 and CDR2 from the germline V gene are LGHNA and YNFKEQ. Unmatched junction bases numbered 3, after V lost 3 bases and J lost 4 bases. The CDR3 consists of 14 residues. DNA for the CDR3: TGTGCCAGCAGCCAGCCTAGCGGAAAAAACATTCAGTACTTC. Translation: CASSQPSGKNIQYF.

This clonotype was found many times. V usage is TRBV5-1 and J usage is TRBJ2-5; 8 positions agree with TRBD1. This CDR3 is 14 amino acids long. The germline gives CDR1 SGHRS, CDR2 YFSETQ. J lost 4 bases, V lost 2 bases, and 4 bases had no gene match. The CDR3 DNA reads TGCGCCAGCAGCTTACAGGGGGTTGGAGAGACCCAGTACTTC. As protein: CASSLQGVGETQYF.

About this clonotype itself: A much larger clone lies a single base off, so this may be a read error. The rearrangement links TRBV7-9 to TRBJ2-5; D uncertain. The CDR3 covers 16 residues. Germline lookup yields CDR1 SEHNR and CDR2 FQNEAQ (reference sequence). CDR3 nucleotides: TGTGCCAGCAGCTCCAACCGGTCGCCCGGTCAAGAGCCCCAGTACTTC. Translation gives CASSSNRSPGQEPQYF.